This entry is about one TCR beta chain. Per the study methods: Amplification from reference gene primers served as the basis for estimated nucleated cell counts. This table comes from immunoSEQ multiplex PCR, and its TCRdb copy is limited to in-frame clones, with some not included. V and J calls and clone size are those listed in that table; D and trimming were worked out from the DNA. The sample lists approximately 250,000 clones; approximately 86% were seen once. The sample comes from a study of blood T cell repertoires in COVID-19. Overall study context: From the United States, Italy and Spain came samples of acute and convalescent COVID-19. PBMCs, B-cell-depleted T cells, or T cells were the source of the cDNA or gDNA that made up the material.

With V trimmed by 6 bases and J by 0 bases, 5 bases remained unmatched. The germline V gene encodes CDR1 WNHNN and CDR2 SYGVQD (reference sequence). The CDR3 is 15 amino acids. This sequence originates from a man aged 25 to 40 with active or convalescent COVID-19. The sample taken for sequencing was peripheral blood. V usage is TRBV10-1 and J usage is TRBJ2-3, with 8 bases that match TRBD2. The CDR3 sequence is CASRASGHSTDTQYF. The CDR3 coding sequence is TGCGCCAGCAGGGCTAGCGGGCATAGCACAGATACGCAGTATTTT.